Listed below are T cell receptor beta chains from one sample, sequenced in a study of T cells after somatic rescue of genetic block. Some clones are missing from TCRdb's copy, which holds only in-frame ones; the method was immunoSEQ multiplex PCR. Among roughly 67,000 clones listed, roughly 92% were seen once. The sample comprised peripheral blood mononuclear cells (PBMCs). These receptors were obtained from a man aged 35 to 55. Both conserved end residues are trimmed from each CDR3.

CDR3	V	J	length
ASQGDYGTGELF	TRBV25-1	TRBJ2-2	12
ASSPGQINTEAF	TRBV18	TRBJ1-1	12
ASSLSVRTEAF	TRBV27	TRBJ1-1	11
ASAMDRGVTEAF	TRBV6-5	TRBJ1-1	12
ASSPIGSGGYNEQF	TRBV7-9	TRBJ2-1	14
ASSRSSQGFYNEQF	TRBV5-4	TRBJ2-1	14
ASSLARQGPYEQY	TRBV7-9	TRBJ2-7	13
ASSLAGNTDTQY	TRBV27	TRBJ2-3	12
ASSAQQNTEAF	TRBV7-2	TRBJ1-1	11
ASSLPEITDTQY	TRBV5-6	TRBJ2-3	12
ASNPLEGLKNTGELF	TRBV7-9	TRBJ2-2	15
ASSPRRGRDTQY	TRBV7-9	TRBJ2-3	12
ASSAAGMDTQY	TRBV25-1	TRBJ2-3	11
ASSLGEGRGFYEQY	TRBV7-9	TRBJ2-7	14
ASNPPYRGLGTGELF	TRBV19	TRBJ2-2	15
ASSQDRGWGYSNQPQH	TRBV4-1	TRBJ1-5	16
AWSVNGGRSTDTQY	TRBV30	TRBJ2-3	14
SAREGGRRAEAF	TRBV29-1	TRBJ1-1	12
ASSYSRRNTEAF	TRBV6-5	TRBJ1-1	12
ASSLKWSDTEAF	TRBV7-8	TRBJ1-1	12
ASSRGEPGLRNSPLH	TRBV5-1	TRBJ1-6	15
ASTEGGGTQPQH	TRBV28	TRBJ1-5	12
ASSFRGSGGPDTQY	TRBV7-2	TRBJ2-3	14
ATSRDRAGGDEQF	TRBV15	TRBJ2-1	13
ASSLASLRQGRYEQY	TRBV7-8	TRBJ2-7	15
ASTPSTLYNEQF	TRBV5-8	TRBJ2-1	12
ASSPGALSYEQY	TRBV11-3	TRBJ2-7	12
ASSLSIGPASTDTQY	TRBV5-1	TRBJ2-3	15
ASTLTPRIYNEQF	TRBV6-1	TRBJ2-1	13
ASSLGPGQASHQPQH	TRBV7-9	TRBJ1-5	15
ASSHPPDNEQF	TRBV4-3	TRBJ2-1	11
ASSQGGELSTEAF	TRBV4-1	TRBJ1-1	13
ASSLVSVPGYT	TRBV7-9	TRBJ1-2	11
ASRPSPDTQY	TRBV27	TRBJ2-3	10
ASSLGQRDEPQH	TRBV5-1	TRBJ1-5	12
ASSLLGHTGELF	TRBV5-6	TRBJ2-2	12
ASSSSLSPFETQY	TRBV11-3	TRBJ2-5	13
ASSFRDRTISTHYEQY	TRBV5-1	TRBJ2-7	16
ASSLSTGSYT	TRBV5-6	TRBJ1-2	10
ASSSSLAYEQY	TRBV5-1	TRBJ2-7	11
ASSYSVNEQF	TRBV6-6	TRBJ2-1	10
ASSRDSTDTQY	TRBV5-4	TRBJ2-3	11
ASSWGSSYEQY	TRBV27	TRBJ2-7	11
AWSPKTGIVYEQY	TRBV30	TRBJ2-7	13
ASSLEVGSNTIY	TRBV5-6	TRBJ1-3	12
ASSFGTSSDTQY	TRBV5-4	TRBJ2-3	12
ATALSQISTDTQY	TRBV6-5	TRBJ2-3	13
ASGQAGTDTQY	TRBV28	TRBJ2-3	11
ATSRDPFGAQY	TRBV19	TRBJ2-5	11
ASSLGGSGYEQY	TRBV28	TRBJ2-7	12
ASSPQYVQTSNQPQH	TRBV18	TRBJ1-5	15
ASSSRRVVGETQY	TRBV7-2	TRBJ2-5	13